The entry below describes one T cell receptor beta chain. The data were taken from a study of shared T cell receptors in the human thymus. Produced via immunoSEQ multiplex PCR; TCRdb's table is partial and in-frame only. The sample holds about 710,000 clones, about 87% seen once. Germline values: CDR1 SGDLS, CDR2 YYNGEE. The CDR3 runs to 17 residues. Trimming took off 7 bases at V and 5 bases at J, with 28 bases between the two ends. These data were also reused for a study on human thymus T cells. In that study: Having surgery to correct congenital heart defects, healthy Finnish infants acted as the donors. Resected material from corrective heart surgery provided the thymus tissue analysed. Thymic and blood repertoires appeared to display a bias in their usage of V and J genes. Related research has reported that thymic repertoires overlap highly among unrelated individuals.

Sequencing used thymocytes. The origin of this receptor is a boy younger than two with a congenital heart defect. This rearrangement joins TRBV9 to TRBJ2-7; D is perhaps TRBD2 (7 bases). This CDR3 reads CASARSTGILRGDEQYF. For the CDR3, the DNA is TGTGCCAGCGCTCGATCGACAGGTATCCTACGGGGGGACGAGCAGTACTTC.